The rows below give T cell receptor beta chains drawn from one sample of a study of blood T cell repertoires in COVID-19. Assay used: immunoSEQ multiplex PCR; TCRdb lists only in-frame clones, some missing. The sample has over 110,000 clones, 70% to 80% seen once; the top ten hold around 3.3%. Sequencing was carried out using peripheral blood. The receptors were gathered from a man in his sixties with acute or convalescent COVID-19. CDR3s include the opening cysteine and the closing phenylalanine or tryptophan. A D gene is named only where the DNA matches it firmly. Clone size is shown for a subset of rows, as once, few, many or a class of expanded clone.

cdr3_aa cdr3_nt clone_size j_call d_call v_call
CAISEKTGTTVDEQYF TGTGCCATCAGTGAGAAGACAGGGACGACCGTGGACGAGCAGTACTTC . TRBJ2-7 TRBD1 TRBV10-3
CAISELAAGANVLTF TGTGCCATCAGTGAGTTGGCAGCTGGGGCCAACGTCCTGACTTTC . TRBJ2-6 . TRBV10-3
CASSKGQMNTEAFF TGTGCCAGCAGCAAGGGACAGATGAACACTGAAGCTTTCTTT . TRBJ1-1 TRBD1 TRBV5-6
CASSPLGQSRNSPLHF TGTGCCAGCAGTCCCTTGGGACAGTCAAGGAATTCACCCCTCCACTTT . TRBJ1-6 TRBD1 TRBV6-2/TRBV6-3
CASSTRGSREKLFF TGTGCCAGTAGTACCCGGGGAAGTAGGGAAAAACTGTTTTTT . TRBJ1-4 . TRBV19
CATSRDAGGTDTQYF TGTGCCACCAGCAGAGACGCAGGGGGCACAGATACGCAGTATTTT . TRBJ2-3 . TRBV15
CASSATGLNSPLHF TGTGCCAGCAGTGCGACAGGGCTTAATTCACCCCTCCACTTT . TRBJ1-6 TRBD1 TRBV28
CASSWDRGRPPNTEAFF TGTGCCAGCAGCTGGGACAGGGGAAGACCCCCGAACACTGAAGCTTTCTTT . TRBJ1-1 TRBD1 TRBV3-1/TRBV3-2
CASSSSPVEAFF TGTGCCAGCAGTTCCTCTCCTGTTGAAGCTTTCTTT . TRBJ1-1 . TRBV27
CSASRLSRELFF TGCAGTGCTAGTCGCCTAAGCCGGGAGCTGTTTTTT . TRBJ2-2 . TRBV20-1
CASSQGGAGELFF TGTGCCAGCAGCCAAGGAGGCGCCGGGGAGCTGTTTTTT . TRBJ2-2 . TRBV3-1/TRBV3-2
CASSKQTSGATNEQFF TGCGCCAGCAGCAAACAGACTAGCGGGGCAACCAATGAGCAGTTCTTC . TRBJ2-1 TRBD2 TRBV5-1
CASSSPPDTQYF TGTGCCAGCAGCTCCCCCCCGGATACGCAGTATTTT . TRBJ2-3 . TRBV7-2
CASSLRGRPLAGYSYEQYF TGTGCCAGCAGCTTAAGAGGGAGGCCCCTAGCGGGATATTCCTACGAGCAGTACTTC . TRBJ2-7 TRBD2 TRBV7-2
CASSLALAVVYNEQFF TGTGCCAGCAGTTTAGCACTAGCGGTTGTTTACAATGAGCAGTTCTTC . TRBJ2-1 TRBD2 TRBV28
CASSLWDRGNQPQHF TGTGCCAGCAGCTTGTGGGACAGGGGCAATCAGCCCCAGCATTTT . TRBJ1-5 TRBD1 TRBV6-6
CASSLGSIYEQFF TGTGCCAGCAGCCTGGGGAGTATCTATGAGCAGTTCTTC . TRBJ2-1 . TRBV11-2
CASMIWGQDESPEAFF TGTGCCAGCATGATTTGGGGACAGGATGAGTCTCCTGAAGCTTTCTTT . TRBJ1-1 TRBD1 TRBV28
CASSLPQGVSEKLFF TGTGCCAGCAGTTTACCGCAGGGGGTATCTGAAAAACTGTTTTTT . TRBJ1-4 TRBD1 TRBV28
CASRWKSGERRGTQYF TGCGCCAGCAGGTGGAAGAGTGGGGAAAGGAGGGGTACGCAGTATTTT . TRBJ2-3 . TRBV5-1
CASSIERAGTNTQYF TGTGCCAGCAGTATCGAGCGGGCGGGAACAAATACGCAGTATTTT . TRBJ2-3 . TRBV5-5
CASSLGTGNTGELFF TGCGCCAGCAGCTTGGGGACAGGGAACACCGGGGAGCTGTTTTTT . TRBJ2-2 TRBD1 TRBV5-1
CASSVAAGGTGELFF TGTGCCAGCAGCGTAGCAGCGGGAGGGACCGGGGAGCTGTTTTTT . TRBJ2-2 TRBD2 TRBV9
CASSPGLQGAGNEQFF TGTGCCAGCTCACCAGGATTGCAGGGTGCAGGCAATGAGCAGTTCTTC . TRBJ2-1 . TRBV18
CASSSSGTVTQETQYF TGTGCTAGCAGCTCGTCCGGGACAGTGACACAAGAGACCCAGTACTTC . TRBJ2-5 TRBD1 TRBV7-7
CASSLFDATNEKLFF TGTGCCAGCTCCCTATTCGATGCAACTAATGAAAAACTGTTTTTT . TRBJ1-4 . TRBV18
CSASGGLAGAYSYNEQFF TGCAGCGCCTCCGGAGGACTAGCGGGAGCCTACTCCTACAATGAGCAGTTCTTC . TRBJ2-1 TRBD2 TRBV29-1
CASSWTGMNQEQYF TGTGCCAGCAGTTGGACAGGGATGAATCAAGAGCAGTACTTC . TRBJ2-7 TRBD1 TRBV6-5
CASSLQGQGNTEAFF TGTGCCAGCAGCTTGCAGGGACAGGGGAACACTGAAGCTTTCTTT . TRBJ1-1 TRBD1 TRBV5-4
CAWRGGEAASSYNSPLHF TGTGCCTGGAGGGGGGGAGAGGCAGCGAGCTCCTATAATTCACCCCTCCACTTT . TRBJ1-6 . TRBV30
CASSLTTGSNQPQHF TGTGCCAGCAGCTTGACTACAGGGAGCAATCAGCCCCAGCATTTT . TRBJ1-5 . TRBV7-8
CAWSGRYEQFF TGTGCCTGGAGTGGCAGGTATGAGCAGTTCTTC few TRBJ2-1 . TRBV30
CASSLAAFHEQYF TGTGCCAGCAGTCTAGCCGCATTCCACGAGCAGTACTTC once TRBJ2-7 . TRBV6-2/TRBV6-3
CASSLADTGGQETQYF TGCGCCAGCAGCTTGGCCGACACAGGGGGCCAAGAGACCCAGTACTTC . TRBJ2-5 TRBD1 TRBV5-1
CARSFLTGQNYEQYF TGTGCCAGAAGCTTCCTAACAGGGCAGAACTACGAGCAGTACTTC few TRBJ2-7 . TRBV5-3
CTSSHGNSGSGDTQYF TGCACCAGCAGCCATGGTAATAGCGGGAGCGGAGATACGCAGTATTTT . TRBJ2-3 . TRBV1
CASSSHRVGGPDTQYF TGTGCCAGCAGTTCGCACAGGGTCGGAGGTCCAGATACGCAGTATTTT once TRBJ2-3 . TRBV6-5
CATSPGQGSADTQYF TGTGCCACCAGTCCGGGACAGGGATCGGCAGATACGCAGTATTTT once TRBJ2-3 TRBD1 TRBV24-1
CATSEGGTAQETQYF TGTGCCACCAGTGAAGGTGGGACAGCTCAAGAGACCCAGTACTTC . TRBJ2-5 TRBD1 TRBV24-1
CASRGTGAPYEQYF TGTGCCAGCAGAGGGACAGGGGCTCCCTACGAGCAGTACTTC . TRBJ2-7 TRBD1 TRBV25-1
CASSFGAGSAHEQYF TGTGCCAGCAGCTTTGGGGCAGGGTCGGCCCACGAGCAGTACTTC . TRBJ2-7 . TRBV5-6
CASSYSRDSLETQYF TGTGCCAGCAGTTACTCGAGGGACAGCCTCGAGACCCAGTACTTC . TRBJ2-5 TRBD1 TRBV6-5
CASSNRDRAGYTF TGTGCCAGCAGCAACCGGGACAGGGCCGGCTACACCTTC . TRBJ1-2 TRBD1 TRBV5-8
CASSPGTQEGYEQYF TGTGCCAGCTCACCTGGGACCCAGGAGGGCTACGAGCAGTACTTC once TRBJ2-7 . TRBV18
CASSLEYSNNEQYF TGCGCCAGCAGCTTGGAGTATAGCAACAACGAGCAGTACTTC . TRBJ2-7 . TRBV5-1
CASSQGGGKITGELFF TGTGCCAGCAGCCAAGGCGGAGGGAAAATAACCGGGGAGCTGTTTTTT . TRBJ2-2 . TRBV4-2
CASSDKSTIGVLAGVSYNEQFF TGTGCCAGCAGCGACAAGTCGACCATTGGGGTATTAGCGGGAGTATCCTACAATGAGCAGTTCTTC . TRBJ2-1 TRBD2 TRBV7-8
CASRGGTILGYTF TGTGCCAGCAGGGGGGGTACAATCCTTGGCTACACCTTC . TRBJ1-2 . TRBV28
CASGGANTGELFF TGTGCCAGTGGGGGGGCGAACACCGGGGAGCTGTTTTTT . TRBJ2-2 TRBD2 TRBV19